This T cell receptor beta chain was observed in a study of response to subunit inactivated influenza vaccine. Study conclusions and caveats: Researchers suggested that each seasonal influenza vaccination recruits few new T cells.

The CDR3 is made up of 14 amino acids. Trimming took 5 bases from V and 2 from J, leaving 13 bases between them. Germline V CDR1 and CDR2: MNHEY, SMNVEV (reference sequence). TCRdb ran MiXCR on the RT-PCR reads and lists one entry per CDR3 protein. The sample contains more than 200,000 distinct CDR3 sequences, 10% to 15% of which appear only once. There are many counts of this clonotype. Its target is unknown. This chain links TRBV27 with TRBJ2-7; D is uncertain. The sequence derives from a man aged 50 to 59 who received an inactivated influenza vaccine. Material: non-naive T cells sorted from PBMCs, obtained around 15 days before vaccination. The CDR3 region is CASSRSQPPYEQYF. CDR3 sequence (DNA): TGTGCCAGCAGTCGGTCACAGCCGCCCTACGAGCAGTACTTC.